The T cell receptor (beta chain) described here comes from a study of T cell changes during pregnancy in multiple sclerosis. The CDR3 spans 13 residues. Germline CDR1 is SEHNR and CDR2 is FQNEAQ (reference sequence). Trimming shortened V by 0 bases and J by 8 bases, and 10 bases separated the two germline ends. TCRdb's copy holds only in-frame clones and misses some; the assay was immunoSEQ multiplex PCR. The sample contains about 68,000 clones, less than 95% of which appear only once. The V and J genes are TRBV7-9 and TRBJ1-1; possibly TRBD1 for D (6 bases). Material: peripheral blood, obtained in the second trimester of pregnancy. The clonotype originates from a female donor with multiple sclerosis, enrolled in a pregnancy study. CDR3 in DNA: TGTGCCAGCAGCTTAGCTGGGGGCGCAGAAGCTTTCTTT. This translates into CASSLAGGAEAFF.